The entry below gives a single T cell receptor (beta chain) sequence along with its context. In the authors' methods: Nucleated cell counts were estimated from reference gene primer amplification. Profiling relied on immunoSEQ multiplex PCR, and the TCRdb table lists in-frame clones only, not all of them. For V, J and clone size, that table is used; D and trimming come from the DNA. The profile shows approximately 360,000 clones, about 89% of them singletons. The record originates from a study of blood T cell repertoires in COVID-19. Overall study: COVID-19 samples from acute and convalescent phases originated in the United States, Italy and Spain.

CDR1 and CDR2 (germline): SEHNR, FQNEAQ (reference sequence). The CDR3 consists of 14 residues. The V end was cut by 0 bases, the J end by 7 bases, with 12 bases between. Material for sequencing was peripheral blood. The chain links TRBV7-9 to TRBJ1-2; D is possibly TRBD1 (6 bases). The TCR comes from a man aged 35-49 years with acute or convalescent COVID-19. The DNA for the CDR3 is TGTGCCAGCAGCTTAGCGGGGGCCAAGAGTGGCTACACCTTC. It encodes CASSLAGAKSGYTF.